This passage covers 16 T cell receptor beta chains from one sample sequenced in a study of Ad26.COV2.S vaccination and SARS-CoV-2 variants. Treatment in this sample: roughly 19 received Ad26.COV2.S at low or high dose, single or two shots; roughly 5 received placebo; per-sample allocation not given. Collection of samples fell on day 63 after the first vaccine or placebo injection. Assay used: immunoSEQ multiplex PCR; TCRdb lists only in-frame clones, some missing. The table shows over 400,000 clones, with 92% occurring only once. Sequenced here: peripheral blood, sampled in a trial of Ad26.COV2.S vaccine versus placebo. These receptor sequences come from a person between 18 and 60 years old who received the Ad26.COV2.S COVID-19 vaccine or a placebo.

This chain uses TRBV28 with TRBJ2-7; TRBD1 aligns across 7 bases. The CDR3 sequence is 13 residues long. J was trimmed by 2 bases and V by 6 bases; bases with no gene match: 4. Germline V gene sequence: CDR1 MDHEN, CDR2 SYDVKM. CDR3 sequence (DNA): TGTGCCAGCAGGCTGACAGGGACCTACGAGCAGTACTTC. It translates to CASRLTGTYEQYF.

This chain uses TRBV30 with TRBJ1-3; D is possibly TRBD1 (5 bases). The CDR3 spans 16 residues. The germline V gene encodes CDR1 GTSNPN and CDR2 SVGIG (reference sequence). V lost 3 bases to trimming and J lost 0 bases, with 15 bases between them. CDR3 coding DNA: TGTGCCTGGAGCCAGGGACGGGGAATCTCTGGAAACACCATATATTTT. Protein: CAWSQGRGISGNTIYF.

The V gene is TRBV5-6, the J gene TRBJ2-2; TRBD2 agrees at 8 bases. The CDR3 runs 19 residues. J lost 0 bases, V lost 1 base, and 11 bases had no gene match. Germline lookup yields CDR1 SGHDT and CDR2 YYEEEE. CDR3 sequence: CASSLWAGRVEANTGELFF. CDR3 nucleotides: TGTGCCAGCAGCTTGTGGGCCGGGAGGGTTGAGGCGAACACCGGGGAGCTGTTTTTT. The full variable domain, its missing parts supplied by reference TRBV5-6 and TRBJ2-2, is DAGVTQSPTHLIKTRGQQVTLRCSPKSGHDTVSWYQQALGQGPQFIFQYYEEEERQRGNFPDRFSGHQFPNYSSELNVNALLLGDSALYLCASSLWAGRVEANTGELFFGEGSRLTVL.

The genes are TRBV4-3 and TRBJ1-3; no clear D. This CDR3 has 14 amino acids. Per the germline V gene, CDR1 is LGHNA and CDR2 is YSLEER. The V and J ends lost 1 base and 3 bases respectively, with 7 bases between them. CDR3 sequence (DNA): TGCGCCAGCAGCCAAGTGTTGGTTGGAAACACCATATATTTT. Its translation: CASSQVLVGNTIYF.

In DNA form, the CDR3 reads TGTGCCAGCAGTGAAATGACAGGGAAGTTCACAGATACGCAGTATTTT. It translates to CASSEMTGKFTDTQYF. The rearrangement joins TRBV25-1 to TRBJ2-3, with 7 bases lining up with TRBD1. CDR1 and CDR2 (germline): MGHDK, SYGVNS. The CDR3 totals 16 residues. V trimming: 2 bases; J trimming: 2 bases; junction bases outside the gene matches: 7. Drawing the rest from reference TRBV25-1 and TRBJ2-3, the complete variable domain is EADIYQTPRYLVIGTGKKITLECSQTMGHDKMYWYQQDPGMELHLIHYSYGVNSTEKGDLSSESTVSRIRTEHFPLTLESARPSHTSQYLCASSEMTGKFTDTQYFGPGTRLTVL.

The CDR3 protein is CSAAREDNEKLFF. CDR3 DNA: TGCAGCGCCGCCAGGGAGGATAATGAAAAACTGTTTTTT. The J gene is TRBJ1-4, the V gene TRBV29-1; tentatively, D is TRBD1 (5 bases). The germline V and J ends were trimmed by 7 bases and 4 bases, with 13 bases remaining between them. There are 13 residues in the CDR3. Germline lookup yields CDR1 SQVTM and CDR2 ANQGSEA.

This clone turned up a few times. The rearrangement joins TRBV4-3 to TRBJ1-2; TRBD1 matches at 7 bases. Germline CDR1 is LGHNA and CDR2 is YSLEER. V lost 0 bases, J lost 5 bases, and 6 bases stayed unmatched. This CDR3 contains 15 residues. The CDR3 loop reads CASSQDVGTVYGYTF. CDR3 DNA: TGCGCCAGCAGCCAAGATGTCGGGACAGTATATGGCTACACCTTC.

In DNA, the CDR3 is TGTGCCTGGAGGGGGGAGACAGTCTCGGCGGAGCAGTTCTTC. It is translated as CAWRGETVSAEQFF. V is TRBV30 and J is TRBJ2-1; D may correspond to TRBD1 or TRBD2 (5 bases each). Germline V gene data show CDR1 as GTSNPN and CDR2 as SVGIG (reference sequence). This CDR3 is 14 amino acids long. V was pared by 3 bases and J by 10 bases, with 19 bases between.

A single count supports this clone. Within the sample, other DNA sequences also encode this same CDR3. The rearrangement links TRBV9 to TRBJ2-3; D uncertain. V was pared by 3 bases and J by 2 bases, with 4 bases between. The CDR3 runs 12 residues. Looked up from germline, CDR1 is SGDLS and CDR2 is YYNGEE. The CDR3 nucleotides read TGTGCCAGCAGCGGCCTCACAGATACGCAGTATTTT. This gives the protein CASSGLTDTQYF. Together with reference TRBV9 and TRBJ2-3, the CDR3 gives the full variable domain: DSGVTQTPKHLITATGQRVTLRCSPRSGDLSVYWYQQSLDQGLQFLIQYYNGEERAKGNILERFSAQQFPDLHSELNLSSLELGDSALYFCASSGLTDTQYFGPGTRLTVL.

CDR3 loop: CASSTDYEQYF. The CDR3 region has the DNA TGTGCCAGCAGCACTGACTACGAGCAGTACTTC. The chain joins TRBV7-9 to TRBJ2-7; no firm D call. Germline CDR1 is SEHNR and CDR2 is FQNEAQ (reference sequence). This CDR3 is built from 11 residues. V dropped 5 bases and J dropped 3 bases, with 5 bases sitting between them.

CDR3 residues: CASRWDTYYNEQFF. The CDR3 bases are TGCGCCAGTCGTTGGGACACATATTACAATGAGCAGTTCTTC. The J gene is TRBJ2-1, the V gene TRBV5-1, with a tentative D call TRBD1 (6 bases). The CDR3 consists of 14 residues. V lost 8 bases and J 4 bases, leaving 16 bases between the germline ends. Germline assignment: CDR1 SGHRS and CDR2 YFSETQ.

This sequence joins TRBV21-1 and TRBJ2-7. TRBV21-1 is a pseudogene locus. This CDR3 spans 17 amino acids. CDR3 amino acids: CASSKRAPEGGVYEQYF. The CDR3 DNA reads TGTGCCAGCAGCAAAAGGGCCCCGGAGGGGGGCGTCTACGAGCAGTACTTC.

The V gene is TRBV29-1, the J gene TRBJ2-5; D remains ambiguous. With 4 bases removed from V and 14 bases from J, the gap between germline ends came to 17 bases. CDR3 length: 11 amino acids. Germline loops: CDR1 SQVTM, CDR2 ANQGSEA. CDR3 loop: CSVVRLDRPYF. Here the CDR3 DNA reads TGCAGCGTTGTAAGGCTCGACCGCCCTTACTTC. The full variable domain, with the rest looked up from reference TRBV29-1 and TRBJ2-5, is SAVISQKPSRDICQRGTSLTIQCQVDSQVTMMFWYRQQPGQSLTLIATANQGSEATYESGFVIDKFPISRPNLTFSTLTVSNMSPEDSSIYLCSVVRLDRPYFGPGTRLLVL.

The chain couples TRBV19 to TRBJ1-1; TRBD1 might be the D (5 bases). The V gene's germline CDR1 is LNHDA and CDR2 SQIVND (reference sequence). Trimming removed 4 bases at V and 7 bases at J, with 13 bases between. The length of the CDR3 is 13 residues. In DNA form, the CDR3 reads TGTGCCAGTAGTAGGCGGGGGAACGGTGAAGCTTTCTTT. It encodes CASSRRGNGEAFF. Together with reference TRBV19 and TRBJ1-1, the CDR3 gives the full variable domain: DGGITQSPKYLFRKEGQNVTLSCEQNLNHDAMYWYRQDPGQGLRLIYYSQIVNDFQKGDIAEGYSVSREKKESFPLTVTSAQKNPTAFYLCASSRRGNGEAFFGQGTRLTVV.

About this clone: Other nucleotide sequences from this sample produce the same CDR3. The gene calls are TRBV7-9 and TRBJ2-7; D ambiguous. This CDR3 has 14 amino acids. Germline V gene data show CDR1 as SEHNR and CDR2 as FQNEAQ (reference sequence). V shed 0 bases and J shed 0 bases, with 6 bases lying between them. The CDR3 DNA sequence: TGTGCCAGCAGCTTAGCCGGCAGCTCCTACGAGCAGTACTTC. This sequence encodes CASSLAGSSYEQYF.

CDR3 in amino acids: CASGGYSNQPQHF. The CDR3, as DNA: TGTGCCAGCGGGGGGTATAGCAATCAGCCCCAGCATTTT. V is TRBV28 and J is TRBJ1-5; D is perhaps TRBD1 (5 bases). Between the trimmed V and J ends, which lost 8 bases and 0 bases, there was a span of 8 bases. CDR1 is MDHEN and CDR2 is SYDVKM in the germline V gene. The CDR3 has 13 residues. Filled out from reference TRBV28 and TRBJ1-5, the complete variable domain reads DVKVTQSSRYLVKRTGEKVFLECVQDMDHENMFWYRQDPGLGLRLIYFSYDVKMKEKGDIPEGYSVSREKKERFSLILESASTNQTSMYLCASGGYSNQPQHFGDGTRLSIL.